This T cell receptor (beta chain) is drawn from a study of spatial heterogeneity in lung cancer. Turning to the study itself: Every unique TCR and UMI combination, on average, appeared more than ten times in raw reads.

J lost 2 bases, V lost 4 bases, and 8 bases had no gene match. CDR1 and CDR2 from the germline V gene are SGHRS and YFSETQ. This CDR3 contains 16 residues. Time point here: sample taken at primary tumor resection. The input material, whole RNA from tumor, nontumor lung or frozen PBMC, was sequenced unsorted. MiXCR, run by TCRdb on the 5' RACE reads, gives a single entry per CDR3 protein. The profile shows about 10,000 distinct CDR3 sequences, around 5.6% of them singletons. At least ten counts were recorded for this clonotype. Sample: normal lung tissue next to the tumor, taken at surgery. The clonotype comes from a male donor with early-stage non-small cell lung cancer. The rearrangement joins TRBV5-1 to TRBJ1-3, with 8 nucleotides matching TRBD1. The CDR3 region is CASSPGTGWTGNTIYF. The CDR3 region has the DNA TGCGCCAGCAGCCCGGGGACAGGTTGGACTGGAAACACCATATATTTT.